Shown below are 15 T cell receptor beta chains from a single sample sequenced in a study of T-cell reconstitution after alpha-beta-depleted transplantation in children. Preparing the TCRbeta library involved the use of unique molecular identifiers. Each CDR3 protein gets one entry after TCRdb re-called the PCR reads with MiXCR. The table has 240,000 or so distinct CDR3 sequences, around 8% seen once. The sequenced sample was PBMCs, mostly from graft donor cells, obtained 180 days after TCRalphabeta/CD19-depleted stem cell transplant. Source of these receptors: a male patient aged 5 to 17 who had a stem cell transplant for acute lymphoblastic leukemia, so the T cells may come from the graft donor.

This clonotype came up many times. The V call is TRBV11-2, the J call TRBJ2-3; the match to TRBD2 covers 12 bases. With 1 base clipped from V and 6 bases from J, the junction kept 8 bases outside the gene matches. Germline V gene sequence: CDR1 SGHAT, CDR2 FQNNGV. The CDR3 consists of 17 residues. CDR3 nucleotide sequence: TGTGCCAGCAGCTTAGTCGGACTAGCGGGAAGGAGGGATACGCAGTATTTT. Its protein is CASSLVGLAGRRDTQYF.

V gene TRBV5-6 combines with J gene TRBJ1-1; maybe TRBD1 (5 bases). Germline-derived CDR1 and CDR2 are SGHDT and YYEEEE. The CDR3 extends over 16 amino acids. V lost 2 bases and J lost 2, with 16 bases in between. DNA of the CDR3: TGTGCCAGCAGCTTCTACGGGTTGACAGCCAACACTGAAGCTTTCTTT. This codes for CASSFYGLTANTEAFF.

This clonotype was counted ten times or more. V gene TRBV6-1 combines with J gene TRBJ2-5, with D uncertain. Trimming stripped 4 bases from V and 5 bases from J, with 14 bases between. The CDR3 consists of 14 residues. Germline V gene data show CDR1 as MNHNS and CDR2 as SASEGT. The CDR3 DNA follows: TGTGCCAGCAGTGGGGGTGAGAGTTGGGAGACCCAGTACTTC. Translating gives CASSGGESWETQYF.

The rearrangement joins TRBV27 to TRBJ2-5, with TRBD1 identical over 10 bases. The CDR3 is made up of 15 amino acids. With 5 bases clipped from V and 5 bases from J, the junction kept 8 bases outside the gene matches. Germline-derived CDR1 and CDR2 are MNHEY and SMNVEV (reference sequence). CDR3 in amino acids: CASSPDRGPRETQYF. CDR3 coding DNA: TGTGCCAGCAGTCCTGACAGGGGGCCCCGGGAGACCCAGTACTTC.

This clonotype was picked up many times. This chain links TRBV14 with TRBJ1-5; no reliable D call. Trimming left V 5 bases short and J 0 bases short, with 8 bases between. Germline V CDR1 and CDR2: SGHDN, FVKESK. This CDR3 contains 14 residues. The chain's CDR3 is CASSDGHSNQPQHF. Here the CDR3 DNA reads TGTGCCAGCAGCGACGGGCATAGCAATCAGCCCCAGCATTTT.

The chain links TRBV4-2 to TRBJ1-2, with 11 bases aligning to TRBD1. Germline CDR1 is LGHNA and CDR2 is YNFKEQ. The V gene end was trimmed by 4 bases and the J gene end by 6 bases; junction bases not matched to a gene: 7. The CDR3 is made up of 15 amino acids. The DNA for the CDR3 is TGTGCCAGCAGCCCATGGACAGGGGGCGGTAATGGCTACACCTTC. Translation: CASSPWTGGGNGYTF.

In its sample, this clonotype was seen many times. This chain joins TRBV7-9 and TRBJ1-2, with D perhaps TRBD1 (6 bases). The germline V gene has CDR1 SEHNR and CDR2 FQNEAQ (reference sequence). CDR3 length: 14 residues. The V gene lost 5 bases and the J gene lost 7 bases, with 17 bases spanning the gap. In DNA, the CDR3 is TGTGCCAGCAGCACCCAGGACAGTCTCGGTGGCTACACCTTC. Protein product: CASSTQDSLGGYTF.

V usage is TRBV18 and J usage is TRBJ1-2, with D possibly TRBD1 on 5 matching bases. The CDR3 is 15 amino acids. Trimming removed 2 bases from V and 4 bases from J, with 14 bases in between. The germline gives CDR1 KGHSH, CDR2 LQKENI. CDR3 in DNA: TGTGCCAGCTCACCAGAAGGGGTAGCGGGCTATGGCTACACCTTC. Translating it yields CASSPEGVAGYGYTF.

The table lists this clonotype with many counts. The chain has TRBV4-3 and TRBJ1-2; possibly TRBD1 for D (5 bases). There are 16 residues in the CDR3. Germline CDR1 and CDR2: LGHNA and YSLEER. Trimming cost V 2 bases and J 4 bases, with 17 bases left between them. CDR3 amino acids: CASSQFRGESFYGYTF. CDR3 bases: TGCGCCAGCAGCCAATTTAGGGGAGAGTCCTTCTATGGCTACACCTTC.

Remarks on this clonotype: This may stem from a read error, because a much larger clone lies one nucleotide away. V is TRBV10-3 and J is TRBJ2-1, with no clear D. Deletions cut 3 bases from V and 14 bases from J, with 14 bases between. This CDR3 comprises 12 residues. Germline V lookup: CDR1 ENHRY, CDR2 SYGVKD. CDR3 DNA sequence: TGTGCCATCAGTGACGGCGCGTGTGGTGAGTTCTTC. Its protein is CAISDGACGEFF.

This clonotype has at least ten counts. The chain is built from TRBV5-1 and TRBJ2-1; D perhaps matches TRBD2 (6 bases). The V end was cut by 3 bases, the J end by 9 bases, with 25 bases between. Germline CDR1 SGHRS, CDR2 YFSETQ. The CDR3 totals 17 residues. The CDR3 region is CASSSTDGGRLTSEQFF. DNA of the CDR3: TGCGCCAGCAGCTCCACGGACGGGGGTCGCCTTACCAGTGAGCAGTTCTTC. The variable domain in full, completed from reference TRBV5-1 and TRBJ2-1, reads KAGVTQTPRYLIKTRGQQVTLSCSPISGHRSVSWYQQTPGQGLQFLFEYFSETQRNKGNFPGRFSGRQFSNSRSEMNVSTLELGDSALYLCASSSTDGGRLTSEQFFGPGTRLTVL.

In its sample, this clonotype was seen many times. The chain combines TRBV11-2 with TRBJ2-3; 9 nucleotides match TRBD2. This CDR3 has 16 amino acids. V shed 1 base and J 4 bases; nucleotides not matched to a gene: 6. Germline V gives CDR1 SGHAT, CDR2 FQNNGV. The CDR3 coding sequence is TGTGCCAGCAGCTTAGGGTGGGTAGCGGGAGCAGATACGCAGTATTTT. It codes for CASSLGWVAGADTQYF.

This clonotype was picked up many times. The chain employs TRBV7-2 and TRBJ1-2; D not certain. Trimming removed 0 bases from V and 8 bases from J, with 10 bases in between. Germline V gives CDR1 SGHTA, CDR2 FQGNSA. The length of the CDR3 is 13 residues. CDR3 sequence: CASSLARDLGYTF. Here the CDR3 DNA reads TGTGCCAGCAGCTTAGCGCGGGATCTCGGCTACACCTTC.

This clonotype was seen many times. The rearrangement links TRBV28 to TRBJ1-5; no firm D call. Germline values: CDR1 MDHEN, CDR2 SYDVKM. CDR3 length: 15 amino acids. Trimming cost V 3 bases and J 9 bases, with 18 bases left between them. CDR3 coding DNA: TGTGCCAGCAGTTTTATCGTGGCAGCGCCTCGGCCCCAGCATTTT. Translated: CASSFIVAAPRPQHF.

As concerns this clonotype: A much larger clone lies one base from this, so it may be a read error. This rearrangement joins TRBV21-1 to TRBJ2-5; the table's D call, TRBD2, was not checked against the DNA. TRBV21-1 is recorded as a pseudogene. The CDR3 has 18 amino acids. CDR3 coding DNA: TGTGCCAGCAGCGCGTCGCGAAGTAGCCCGGCCAGTGGAGAGACCCAGTACTTC. It codes for CASSASRSSPASGETQYF.